This TCR beta chain was identified in a study of T cell responses to AZD1222 COVID-19 vaccine. A remark on this clone: Antigen specificity is unknown.

Study findings and constraints: Increases in Spike-specific TCR breadth and depth were seen after two AZD1222 doses. Close to half of all spike-specific TCRs reportedly target regions of the variants that are unmutated. Across spike, vaccine-associated CD4 TCRs were found, dominant at 160-218 and 743-854.

The CDR3 contains 13 residues. V gave up 6 bases and J gave up 6 bases, with 14 bases separating them. Here immunoSEQ multiplex PCR was the method, and the copy in TCRdb shows in-frame clones only, minus some. This sample has 180,000 or so clones, with roughly 92% found just once. This receptor was identified in an adult who received the AZD1222 COVID-19 vaccine. The specimen comprised peripheral blood, sampled 28 days after the second AZD1222 dose. This sequence joins TRBV12-3 or TRBV12-4 and TRBJ1-1, with D maybe TRBD1 (6 bases). CDR3 sequence (DNA): TGTGCCAGCAGCCTCCGGGAGGGGGCTGAAGCTTTCTTT. Residues: CASSLREGAEAFF.